The 11 T cell receptor beta chains below all came from one sample that was sequenced in a study of shared clonotypes between healthy human individuals. The assay was immunoSEQ multiplex PCR, and TCRdb's table has in-frame clones only and misses some. The data hold approximately 1.4 million clones, with roughly 98% observed a single time. The sample taken for sequencing was naive CD4+ T cells sorted from blood. The subset is: CD45RA+ positively selected. The receptor source for this set is a man between 25 and 39 years old in good health.

This clone was seen more than once but under ten times. At one of its ends the junction is not consistent with the germline gene, which may arise from a read error. The CDR3 nucleotides read TGTGCTAGTGGCTTGGATATCGGGGAGCTGTTTTTT. It translates to CASGLDIGELFF. The chain combines TRBV12-5 with TRBJ2-2, with unresolved D. This CDR3 has 12 amino acids. Germline V gene data show CDR1 as LGHNT and CDR2 as FRNRAP. The whole variable domain, remainder taken from reference TRBV12-5 and TRBJ2-2, is DARVTQTPRHKVTEMGQEVTMRCQPILGHNTVFWYRQTMMQGLELLAYFRNRAPLDDSGMPKDRFSAEMPDATLATLKIQPSEPRDSAVYFCASGLDIGELFFGEGSRLTVL.

The rearrangement links TRBV4-2 to TRBJ1-2, with D perhaps matching TRBD1 (5 bases). The V end lost 0 bases, the J end lost 4 bases, and 15 bases lay between the germline ends. Germline loops: CDR1 LGHNA, CDR2 YNFKEQ. The CDR3 has 16 residues. The CDR3 coding sequence is TGTGCCAGCAGCCAAGATCGGGCAGGGAAAGGCTATGGCTACACCTTC. This codes for CASSQDRAGKGYGYTF.

The rearrangement uses TRBV11-2 and TRBJ2-4; 9 bases agree with TRBD2. This CDR3 is 17 amino acids long. Losses at the gene ends were 5 bases for V and 7 bases for J; bases not matched to a gene: 15. The germline V gene has CDR1 SGHAT and CDR2 FQNNGV. The CDR3, as DNA: TGTGCCAGCAGCCCCCAACCCGCGGGCAGCGGGAGGAACATTCAGTACTTC. It specifies CASSPQPAGSGRNIQYF.

The rearrangement links TRBV5-1 to TRBJ1-5; TRBD1 matches at 8 bases. Germline V CDR1 and CDR2: SGHRS, YFSETQ. After removal of 4 bases from V and 1 base from J, the junction contained 10 bases not matched to a gene. The CDR3 totals 17 residues. CDR3 region: CASSPGTGSTSNQPQHF. CDR3 nucleotide sequence: TGCGCCAGCAGCCCGGGGACAGGAAGTACGAGCAATCAGCCCCAGCATTTT.

V and J are TRBV11-2 and TRBJ2-7; 9 bases agree with TRBD2. The CDR3 runs 18 residues. V was clipped by 1 base and J by 0 bases; unmatched bases: 10. Germline lookup yields CDR1 SGHAT and CDR2 FQNNGV. Here the CDR3 DNA reads TGTGCCAGCAGCTTAGTCATGACTAGCGGACTGACCTCCTACGAGCAGTACTTC. Translating it yields CASSLVMTSGLTSYEQYF.

The chain couples TRBV4-1 to TRBJ2-7; 9 bases align to TRBD1. Germline V gene sequence: CDR1 MGHRA, CDR2 YSYEKL. V was clipped by 4 bases and J by 2 bases; unmatched bases: 0. This CDR3 comprises 13 residues. The CDR3 DNA reads TGCGCCAGCAGCCGGACAGGGGCCTACGAGCAGTACTTC. Protein product: CASSRTGAYEQYF.

The gene calls are TRBV7-2 and TRBJ2-3, with D hard to call. V dropped 0 bases and J dropped 8 bases, with 6 bases sitting between them. The CDR3 is 12 amino acids. CDR1 SGHTA and CDR2 FQGNSA come from the germline V gene. In DNA, the CDR3 is TGTGCCAGCAGCTTAGCGCATAGTACGCAGTATTTT. Translation gives CASSLAHSTQYF.

The chain is built from TRBV18 and TRBJ2-5, with D possibly called TRBD1 or TRBD2 (6 bases each). Trimming stripped 1 base from V and 7 bases from J, with 22 bases between. Germline values: CDR1 KGHSH, CDR2 LQKENI. This CDR3 spans 17 amino acids. In nucleotides, the CDR3 is TGTGCCAGCTCACCACTTGGACAGAGGAGGGACAAGGTGACCCAGTACTTC. Protein sequence: CASSPLGQRRDKVTQYF.

The CDR3 coding sequence is TGTGCCAGCAGCTTAGGAGGAAGAGGATTTGACTATGGCTACACCTTC. It translates to CASSLGGRGFDYGYTF. V usage is TRBV11-2 and J usage is TRBJ1-2; no clear D. V lost 1 base and J 3 bases, leaving 15 bases between the germline ends. Germline V lookup: CDR1 SGHAT, CDR2 FQNNGV. This CDR3 region has 16 residues.

This rearrangement joins TRBV29-1 to TRBJ2-1; 9 bases match TRBD1. The CDR3 covers 14 residues. V was clipped by 3 bases and J by 9 bases; unmatched bases: 9. Looked up from germline, CDR1 is SQVTM and CDR2 is ANQGSEA. CDR3 protein: CSVDRDRDTTEQFF. The DNA for the CDR3 is TGCAGCGTTGACCGGGACAGGGATACAACTGAGCAGTTCTTC.

The chain couples TRBV6-5 to TRBJ2-7; 8 bases line up with TRBD1. V shed 8 bases, J shed 2 bases, and the junction held 8 bases outside the gene matches. CDR1 is MNHEY and CDR2 is SVGAGI in the germline V gene. The length of the CDR3 is 14 residues. CDR3 amino acids: CASGDRTSTYEQYF. DNA of the CDR3: TGTGCCAGCGGGGACAGGACCTCAACCTACGAGCAGTACTTC.